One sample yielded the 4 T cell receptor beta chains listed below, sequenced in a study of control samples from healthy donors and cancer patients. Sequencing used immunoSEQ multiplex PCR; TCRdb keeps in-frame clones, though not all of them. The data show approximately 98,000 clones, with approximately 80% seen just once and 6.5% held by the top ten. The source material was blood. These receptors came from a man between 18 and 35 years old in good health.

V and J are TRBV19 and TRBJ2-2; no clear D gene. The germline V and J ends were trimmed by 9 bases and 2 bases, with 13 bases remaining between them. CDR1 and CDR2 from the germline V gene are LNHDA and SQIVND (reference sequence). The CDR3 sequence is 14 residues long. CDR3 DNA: TGTGCCAGCCTATCTGACTTAAACACCGGGGAGCTGTTTTTT. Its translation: CASLSDLNTGELFF.

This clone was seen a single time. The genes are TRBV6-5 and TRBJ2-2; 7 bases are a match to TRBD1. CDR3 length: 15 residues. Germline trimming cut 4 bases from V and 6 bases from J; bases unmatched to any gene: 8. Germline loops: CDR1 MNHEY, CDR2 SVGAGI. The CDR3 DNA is TGTGCCAGCAGTTCCCCGGACAGGTTTGCCGGGGAGCTGTTTTTT. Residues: CASSSPDRFAGELFF.

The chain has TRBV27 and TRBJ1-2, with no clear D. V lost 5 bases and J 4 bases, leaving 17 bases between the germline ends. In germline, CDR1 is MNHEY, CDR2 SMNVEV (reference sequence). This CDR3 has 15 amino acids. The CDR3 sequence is CASSTTVPVGYGYTF. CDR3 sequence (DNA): TGTGCCAGCAGTACTACCGTTCCTGTTGGCTATGGCTACACCTTC.

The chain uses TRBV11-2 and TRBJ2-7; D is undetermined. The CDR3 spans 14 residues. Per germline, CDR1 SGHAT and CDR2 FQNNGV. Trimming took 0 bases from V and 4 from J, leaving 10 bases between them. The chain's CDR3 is CASSLDYVSYEQYF. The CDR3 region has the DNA TGTGCCAGCAGCTTAGACTACGTCTCATACGAGCAGTACTTC.